Each of the 17 T cell receptor beta chains below was sequenced from the same sample in a study of T cell responses to AZD1222 COVID-19 vaccine. Profiling relied on immunoSEQ multiplex PCR, and the TCRdb table lists in-frame clones only, not all of them. The sample holds 100,000 to 150,000 clones; approximately 86% are singletons and the top ten take over 5%. The material was peripheral blood, obtained on day 0 of AZD1222 vaccination. These receptors all come from an adult in good health.

CDR3 region: CASSLDTGHSYEQYF. CDR3 sequence (DNA): TGTGCCAGCAGTTTAGATACAGGGCATTCCTACGAGCAGTACTTC. This chain joins TRBV28 and TRBJ2-7, with D possibly TRBD1 on 6 matching bases. The CDR3 is made up of 15 amino acids. Between the trimmed V and J ends, which lost 2 bases and 1 base, there was a span of 12 bases. CDR1 MDHEN and CDR2 SYDVKM come from the germline V gene. Full variable domain (remainder filled in from reference TRBV28 and TRBJ2-7): DVKVTQSSRYLVKRTGEKVFLECVQDMDHENMFWYRQDPGLGLRLIYFSYDVKMKEKGDIPEGYSVSREKKERFSLILESASTNQTSMYLCASSLDTGHSYEQYFGPGTRLTVT.

This chain uses TRBV5-1 with TRBJ2-7; maybe TRBD1 (6 bases). Trimming removed 0 bases from V and 1 base from J, with 8 bases in between. This CDR3 contains 14 residues. Germline CDR1 and CDR2: SGHRS and YFSETQ. CDR3 loop: CASSLAGTSYEQYF. The CDR3 DNA sequence: TGCGCCAGCAGCTTGGCAGGGACATCCTACGAGCAGTACTTC.

In its sample, this clone was seen a few times. The chain couples TRBV24-1 to TRBJ1-2; TRBD1 aligns across 7 bases. The trim removed 3 bases at V and 2 bases at J, leaving 2 bases unmatched. CDR1 is KGHDR and CDR2 is SFDVKD in the germline V gene. CDR3 length: 14 amino acids. Here the CDR3 DNA reads TGTGCCACCAGTGATCTGACAGGGAACTATGGCTACACCTTC. It encodes CATSDLTGNYGYTF.

V gene TRBV15 combines with J gene TRBJ1-4, with 9 nucleotides matching TRBD1. J was trimmed by 11 bases and V by 5 bases; bases with no gene match: 9. The CDR3 has 14 amino acids. Germline assignment: CDR1 LNHNV and CDR2 YYDKDF (reference sequence). CDR3: CATSGSGTGMKLFF. The CDR3 nucleotides are TGTGCCACCAGCGGCTCCGGGACAGGGATGAAACTGTTTTTT.

The gene calls are TRBV7-2 and TRBJ1-4, with D tentatively TRBD1 (5 bases). V was pared by 1 base and J by 10 bases, with 16 bases between. Germline CDR1 is SGHTA and CDR2 is FQGNSA. This CDR3 comprises 15 residues. The CDR3 DNA is TGTGCCAGCAGCTTAGGAACCGGGTCGGGGGGAAAACTGTTTTTT. It yields the protein CASSLGTGSGGKLFF.

This chain joins TRBV5-1 and TRBJ1-2, with D perhaps matching TRBD1 (5 bases). Between the trimmed V and J ends, which lost 5 bases and 4 bases, there was a span of 9 bases. The CDR3 sequence is 12 residues long. CDR1 SGHRS and CDR2 YFSETQ come from the germline V gene. Here the CDR3 DNA reads TGCGCCAGCAGACTGGGGACCTATGGCTACACCTTC. It specifies CASRLGTYGYTF.

This chain connects TRBV6-5 to TRBJ2-4; the match to TRBD1 covers 8 bases. Germline V gene data show CDR1 as MNHEY and CDR2 as SVGAGI. This CDR3 contains 15 residues. The trim removed 7 bases at V and 7 bases at J, leaving 12 bases unmatched. The CDR3 sequence is CASTGRRQGLNIQYF. CDR3 nucleotide sequence: TGTGCCAGCACCGGCAGGCGACAGGGGTTGAACATTCAGTACTTC.

The chain joins TRBV20-1 to TRBJ2-1; unclear D gene. The CDR3 consists of 11 residues. V was clipped by 5 bases and J by 5 bases, with 7 bases between them. Germline CDR1 DFQATT, CDR2 SNEGSKA (reference sequence). CDR3 in amino acids: CSAWRNNEQFF. The CDR3 region has the DNA TGCAGTGCTTGGCGGAACAATGAGCAGTTCTTC.

This clone was detected once. The V call is TRBV28, the J call TRBJ2-7, with 7 positions matching TRBD1. The CDR3 runs 15 residues. Trimming at V came to 3 bases and at J to 5 bases, leaving 10 bases not matched to a gene. CDR1 and CDR2 from the germline V gene are MDHEN and SYDVKM. CDR3 nucleotide sequence: TGTGCCAGCAGTTTGTATGACAGGGTTCGGCACGAGCAGTACTTC. Translated, it gives CASSLYDRVRHEQYF.

The chain recombines TRBV15 with TRBJ1-2; 8 bases fit TRBD1. Losses at the gene ends were 1 base for V and 8 bases for J; bases not matched to a gene: 9. Per the germline V gene, CDR1 is LNHNV and CDR2 is YYDKDF (reference sequence). The CDR3 is 15 amino acids. CDR3 sequence (DNA): TGTGCCACCAGCAGAGTTAGACAGGGGAGCGGGGGCTACACCTTC. Translation gives CATSRVRQGSGGYTF.

The chain has TRBV28 and TRBJ2-3; TRBD2 aligns across 8 bases. The germline CDR1 and CDR2 sequences are MDHEN and SYDVKM. J was trimmed by 4 bases and V by 9 bases; bases with no gene match: 9. This CDR3 spans 14 amino acids. The CDR3 sequence is CASLGGAVSDTQYF. As DNA, the CDR3 is TGTGCCAGTCTCGGGGGGGCAGTGTCAGATACGCAGTATTTT. Full variable domain (remainder filled in from reference TRBV28 and TRBJ2-3): DVKVTQSSRYLVKRTGEKVFLECVQDMDHENMFWYRQDPGLGLRLIYFSYDVKMKEKGDIPEGYSVSREKKERFSLILESASTNQTSMYLCASLGGAVSDTQYFGPGTRLTVL.

This clone was recorded only once. The rearrangement joins TRBV7-2 to TRBJ1-4; the match to TRBD1 covers 10 bases. The CDR3 runs to 17 residues. CDR1 is SGHTA, CDR2 FQGNSA, per germline. V was clipped by 2 bases and J by 7 bases; unmatched bases: 10. Here the CDR3 DNA reads TGTGCCAGCAGCTTAAGGATGGGACAGGGGTTAAGTGAAAAACTGTTTTTT. It codes for CASSLRMGQGLSEKLFF.

The chain has TRBV5-1 and TRBJ2-7; no definite D call. Trimming took off 0 bases at V and 2 bases at J, with 3 bases between the two ends. CDR1 SGHRS and CDR2 YFSETQ come from the germline V gene. The CDR3 contains 12 residues. CDR3 residues: CASSLGAYEQYF. The DNA for the CDR3 is TGCGCCAGCAGCTTGGGAGCCTACGAGCAGTACTTC.

The chain joins TRBV27 to TRBJ1-4; weak D call: TRBD1 (6 bases). Germline CDR1 reads MNHEY; CDR2 reads SMNVEV (reference sequence). The CDR3 runs 18 residues. V lost 6 bases and J lost 3, with 23 bases in between. The CDR3 region has the DNA TGTGCCAGCAGGACTTGGTCGAGGTGGGGGGCAGCTAATGAAAAACTGTTTTTT. Protein product: CASRTWSRWGAANEKLFF.

The chain recombines TRBV27 with TRBJ2-7, with no clear D. This CDR3 is 14 amino acids long. Trimming left V 2 bases short and J 5 bases short, with 13 bases between. The germline V gene encodes CDR1 MNHEY and CDR2 SMNVEV (reference sequence). CDR3 sequence (DNA): TGTGCCAGCAGTTTAGGTGTCTTGGCGAACGAGCAGTACTTC. This codes for CASSLGVLANEQYF.

This sequence joins TRBV2 and TRBJ2-5; TRBD2 agrees at 9 bases. Germline values: CDR1 SNHLY, CDR2 FYNNEI. The CDR3 is made up of 16 amino acids. V lost 5 bases and J lost 5; bases outside the gene matches: 12. The CDR3 nucleotides are TGTGCCAGCAGTCGTGACTCCGCGGGGGGGCAGGAGACCCAGTACTTC. This encodes CASSRDSAGGQETQYF.

This chain links TRBV2 with TRBJ2-7; 9 bases line up with TRBD1. The CDR3 sequence is 12 residues long. The trim removed 8 bases at V and 7 bases at J, leaving 6 bases unmatched. Germline CDR1 SNHLY, CDR2 FYNNEI. The CDR3: CASWDRVSEQYF. The CDR3 nucleotides read TGTGCCAGCTGGGACAGGGTGTCGGAGCAGTACTTC.